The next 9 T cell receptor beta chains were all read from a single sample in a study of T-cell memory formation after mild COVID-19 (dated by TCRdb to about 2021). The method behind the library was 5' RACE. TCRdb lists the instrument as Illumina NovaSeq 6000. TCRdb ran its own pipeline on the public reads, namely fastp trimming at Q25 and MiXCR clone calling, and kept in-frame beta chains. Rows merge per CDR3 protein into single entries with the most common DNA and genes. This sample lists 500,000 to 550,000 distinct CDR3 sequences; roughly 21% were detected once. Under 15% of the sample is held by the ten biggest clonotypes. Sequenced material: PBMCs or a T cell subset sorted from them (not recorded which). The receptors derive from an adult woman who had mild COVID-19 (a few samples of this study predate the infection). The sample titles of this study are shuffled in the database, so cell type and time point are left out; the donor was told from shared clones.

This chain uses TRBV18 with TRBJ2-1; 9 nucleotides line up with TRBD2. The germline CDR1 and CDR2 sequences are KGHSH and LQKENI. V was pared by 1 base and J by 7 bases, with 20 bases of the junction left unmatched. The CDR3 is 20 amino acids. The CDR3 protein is CASSPQFRSSGDSGRNEQFF. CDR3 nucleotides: TGTGCCAGCTCACCACAATTTAGGTCTAGCGGGGACTCCGGCAGGAATGAGCAGTTCTTC.

The CDR3, as DNA: TGTGCCTGGAGTCCCGGGACAGGGGGTTCACCCCTCCACTTT. This translates into CAWSPGTGGSPLHF. The V gene is TRBV30, the J gene TRBJ1-6; 11 bases match TRBD1. Germline values: CDR1 GTSNPN, CDR2 SVGIG (reference sequence). CDR3 size: 14 residues. V shed 2 bases, J shed 9 bases, and the junction held 3 bases outside the gene matches.

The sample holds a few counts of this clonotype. CDR3 DNA: TGTGCCAGCAGCTTACTCGGCAGAGACTATGGCTACACCTTC. It yields the protein CASSLLGRDYGYTF. The chain is built from TRBV7-2 and TRBJ1-2; D is uncertain. Deletions cut 2 bases from V and 3 bases from J, with 10 bases between. The germline V gene has CDR1 SGHTA and CDR2 FQGNSA. This CDR3 has 14 residues.

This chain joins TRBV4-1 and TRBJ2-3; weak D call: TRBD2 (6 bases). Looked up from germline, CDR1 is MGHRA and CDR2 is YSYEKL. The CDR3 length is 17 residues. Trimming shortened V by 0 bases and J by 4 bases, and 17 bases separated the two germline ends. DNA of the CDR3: TGCGCCAGCAGCCAAGACCCACCCTTAGCGGCTGCAGATACGCAGTATTTT. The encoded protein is CASSQDPPLAAADTQYF.

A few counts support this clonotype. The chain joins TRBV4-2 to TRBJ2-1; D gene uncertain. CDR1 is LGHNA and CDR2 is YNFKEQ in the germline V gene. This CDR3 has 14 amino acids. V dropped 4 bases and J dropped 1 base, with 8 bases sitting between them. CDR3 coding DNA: TGTGCCAGCAGCCGAGACAAGTCCTACAATGAGCAGTTCTTC. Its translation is CASSRDKSYNEQFF.

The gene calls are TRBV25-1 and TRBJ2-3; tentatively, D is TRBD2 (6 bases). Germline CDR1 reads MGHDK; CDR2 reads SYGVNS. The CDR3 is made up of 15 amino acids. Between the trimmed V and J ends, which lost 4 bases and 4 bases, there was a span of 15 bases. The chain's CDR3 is CASSGYGEVADTQYF. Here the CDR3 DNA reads TGTGCCAGCAGTGGGTACGGGGAGGTGGCAGATACGCAGTATTTT. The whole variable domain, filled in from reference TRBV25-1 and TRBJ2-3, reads EADIYQTPRYLVIGTGKKITLECSQTMGHDKMYWYQQDPGMELHLIHYSYGVNSTEKGDLSSESTVSRIRTEHFPLTLESARPSHTSQYLCASSGYGEVADTQYFGPGTRLTVL.

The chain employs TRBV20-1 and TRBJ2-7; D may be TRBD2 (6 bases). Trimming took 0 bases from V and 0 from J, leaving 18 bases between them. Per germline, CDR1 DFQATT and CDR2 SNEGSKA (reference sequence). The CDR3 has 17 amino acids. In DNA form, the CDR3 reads TGCAGTGCTAGAGATCCTTTCGGGACTTCGAGCTCCTACGAGCAGTACTTC. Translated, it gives CSARDPFGTSSSYEQYF.

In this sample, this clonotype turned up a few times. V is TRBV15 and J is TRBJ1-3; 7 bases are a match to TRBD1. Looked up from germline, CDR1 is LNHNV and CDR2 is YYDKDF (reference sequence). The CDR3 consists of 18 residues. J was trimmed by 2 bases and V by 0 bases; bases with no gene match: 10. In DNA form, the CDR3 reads TGTGCCACCAGCAGAGATCGGATACGGACAGGTGCTGGAAACACCATATATTTT. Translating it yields CATSRDRIRTGAGNTIYF.

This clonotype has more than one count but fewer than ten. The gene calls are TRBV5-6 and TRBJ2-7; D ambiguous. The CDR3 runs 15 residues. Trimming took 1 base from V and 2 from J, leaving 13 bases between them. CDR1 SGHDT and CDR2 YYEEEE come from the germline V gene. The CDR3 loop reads CASSLRVGPPYEQYF. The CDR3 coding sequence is TGTGCCAGCAGCTTGAGGGTAGGGCCCCCCTACGAGCAGTACTTC.